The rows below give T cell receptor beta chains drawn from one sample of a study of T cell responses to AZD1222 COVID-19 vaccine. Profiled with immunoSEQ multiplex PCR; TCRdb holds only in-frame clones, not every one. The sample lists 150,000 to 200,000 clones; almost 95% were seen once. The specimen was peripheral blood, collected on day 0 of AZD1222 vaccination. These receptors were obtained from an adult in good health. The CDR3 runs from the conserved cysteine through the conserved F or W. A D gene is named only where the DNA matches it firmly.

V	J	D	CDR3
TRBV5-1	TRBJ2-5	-	CASSWGRTQYF
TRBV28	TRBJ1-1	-	CASEGQNTEAFF
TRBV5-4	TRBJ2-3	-	CASSLGVGRDITDTQYF
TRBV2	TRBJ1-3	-	CASSMGSSGNTIYF
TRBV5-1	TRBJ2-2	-	CASSGTGGNTGELFF
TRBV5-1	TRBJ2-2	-	CASSPESGRAGELFF
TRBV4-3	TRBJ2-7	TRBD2	CASSQAISGRSYEQYF
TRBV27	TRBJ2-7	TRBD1	CASSGSRDRGREQYF
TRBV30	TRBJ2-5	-	CAWRIGGVQYF
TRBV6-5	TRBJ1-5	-	CASSSRTNNQPQHF
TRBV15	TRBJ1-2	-	CATSTRDRVENGYTF
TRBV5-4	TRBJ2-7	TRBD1	CASSLQGAGYEQYF
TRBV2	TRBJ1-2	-	CASSVSGFNYGYTF
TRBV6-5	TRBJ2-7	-	CASSYWAPAYEQYF
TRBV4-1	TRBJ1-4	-	CASSQRVGTTNEKLFF
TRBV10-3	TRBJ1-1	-	CAISEGGRGTEAFF
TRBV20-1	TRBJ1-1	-	CSAPYNTEAFF
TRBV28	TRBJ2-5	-	CASSFRGETQYF
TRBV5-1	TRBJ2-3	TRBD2	CASSSFRGYSGSESDTQYF
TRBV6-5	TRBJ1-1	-	CASSYQGKNTEAFF
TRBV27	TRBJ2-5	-	CASSWGALAGQETQYF
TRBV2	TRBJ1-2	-	CASSEQRAEFGYTF
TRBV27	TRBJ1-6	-	CASSRGPNSPLHF
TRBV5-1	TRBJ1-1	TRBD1	CASSRQGNTEAFF
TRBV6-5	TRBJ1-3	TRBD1	CASRSGQGRGNTIYF
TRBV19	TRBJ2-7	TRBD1	CASRMKTGGMYF
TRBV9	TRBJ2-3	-	CASSRRVAVTDTQYF
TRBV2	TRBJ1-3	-	CASTGPGTFSGNTIYF
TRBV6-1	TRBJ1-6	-	CASSEQGSSPLHF
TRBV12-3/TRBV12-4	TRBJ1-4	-	CASSLNLGEKLFF
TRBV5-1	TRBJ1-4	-	CASSLGVQWATNEKLFF
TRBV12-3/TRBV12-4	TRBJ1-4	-	CASSLHLEKLFF
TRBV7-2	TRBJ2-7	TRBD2	CASSLEWLAGVEQYF
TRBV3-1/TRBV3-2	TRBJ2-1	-	CASSFTNSYNEQFF
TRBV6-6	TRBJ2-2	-	CASSTSGTGELFF
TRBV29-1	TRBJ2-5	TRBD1	CSAQRVRGETQYF
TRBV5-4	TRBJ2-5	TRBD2	CASSLMLAGKETQYF
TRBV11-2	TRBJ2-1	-	CASSLRGPYNEQFF